This T cell receptor (beta chain) was recorded in a study of cytomegalovirus exposure and HLA in healthy donors. Study-wide background: Per a later analysis, the approximately 620 first-cohort and more than 100 validation repertoires shared one platform.

On this clone: Its antigen is not identified.

The donors were in the approximately 130-subject validation cohort, distinct from the approximately 730-subject first cohort. The data were produced by immunoSEQ multiplex PCR, yet TCRdb's version contains in-frame clones alone and is incomplete. The sample records approximately 58,000 clones, 85% to 95% being singletons. Regarding the study as a whole: First-cohort TCR clusters were later found to tend to co-occur in the 120 or so validation repertoires. Altogether, 160 or so TCR beta chains were recorded as cytomegalovirus-associated.

Sample: PBMCs. This receptor was taken from a man in his late teens or twenties in good health and CMV-seronegative.

The CDR3 spells CAISETGILYQPQHF. As DNA, the CDR3 is TGTGCCATCAGTGAAACGGGGATTCTCTATCAGCCCCAGCATTTT. V gene TRBV10-3 combines with J gene TRBJ1-5, with D unresolved. Germline lookup yields CDR1 ENHRY and CDR2 SYGVKD. The CDR3 loop spans 15 amino acids. V lost 3 bases, J lost 5 bases, and 14 bases lay in between.